The sequence of this TCR beta chain was determined in a study of post-analysis software for immune sequencing data. Findings of the study overall: When patients were compared with controls, 5 or 6 TRBV segments were more frequent, TRBV5-6, TRBV5-1 and TRBV20-1 among them. Batch-matched samples strongly co-clustered by F measure. Compared with controls, patients showed significantly lower normalized Chao1 diversity.

This CDR3 comprises 15 residues. The V gene end was trimmed by 0 bases and the J gene end by 6 bases; junction bases not matched to a gene: 7. Germline assignment: CDR1 DFQATT and CDR2 SNEGSKA (reference sequence). The table lists this clonotype with a few counts. Its antigen is currently unknown. Tagging with unique molecular identifiers was a feature of the TCR beta cDNA libraries. Once about 0.95 to 10 million T cells were used, hundreds of thousands of cDNA molecules resulted. One entry per CDR3 protein, called by TCRdb with MiXCR from the PCR reads. Of about 770,000 distinct CDR3 sequences listed, about 45% are singletons.

The V gene is TRBV20-1, the J gene TRBJ2-3; 9 bases are a match to TRBD2. Sequencing was carried out using blood. The clonotype comes from a girl aged 5-17 years with multiple sclerosis. The CDR3 coding sequence is TGCAGTGCTAGAGATTCCAGCGGGAGGACGGATACGCAGTATTTT. The encoded protein is CSARDSSGRTDTQYF.